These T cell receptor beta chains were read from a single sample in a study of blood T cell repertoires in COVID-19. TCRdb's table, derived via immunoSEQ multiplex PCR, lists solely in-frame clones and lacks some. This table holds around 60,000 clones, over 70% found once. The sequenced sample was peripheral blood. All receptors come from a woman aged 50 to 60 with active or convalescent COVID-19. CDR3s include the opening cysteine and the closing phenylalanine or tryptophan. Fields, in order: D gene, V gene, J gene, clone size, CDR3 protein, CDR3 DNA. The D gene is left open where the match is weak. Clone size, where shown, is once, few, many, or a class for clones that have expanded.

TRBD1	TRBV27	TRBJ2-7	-	CASSLGQGADEQYF	TGTGCCAGCAGTTTAGGTCAGGGGGCGGACGAGCAGTACTTC
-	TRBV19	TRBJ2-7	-	CATGIGTTREQYF	TGTGCCACGGGGATTGGGACAACTCGCGAGCAGTACTTC
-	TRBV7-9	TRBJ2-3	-	CASTLTAGREADTQYF	TGTGCCAGCACCTTAACCGCGGGCAGGGAGGCAGATACGCAGTATTTT
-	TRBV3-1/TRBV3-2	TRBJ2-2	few	CASKGGTNTGELFF	TGTGCCAGCAAGGGCGGGACGAACACCGGGGAGCTGTTTTTT
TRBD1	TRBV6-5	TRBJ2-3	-	CASAAGGITDTQYF	TGTGCCAGCGCGGCAGGGGGCATAACAGATACGCAGTATTTT
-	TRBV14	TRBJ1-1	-	CASSPGYTEAFF	TGTGCCAGCAGCCCGGGTTACACTGAAGCTTTCTTT
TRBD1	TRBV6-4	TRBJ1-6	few	CASSTTGLGSPLHF	TGTGCCAGCAGTACGACAGGGCTCGGGTCACCCCTCCACTTT
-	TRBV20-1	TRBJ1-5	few	CSASGLYQPQHF	TGCAGTGCTAGTGGTTTATATCAGCCCCAGCATTTT
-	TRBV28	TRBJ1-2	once	CASSLYPPDTYGYTF	TGTGCCAGCAGTTTATATCCCCCGGACACCTATGGCTACACCTTC
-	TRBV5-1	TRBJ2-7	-	CASSLAGSRVYEQYF	TGCGCCAGCAGCTTGGCCGGCAGCCGGGTGTACGAGCAGTACTTC
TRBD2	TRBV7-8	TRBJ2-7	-	CASSFSGRGHNEQYF	TGTGCCAGCAGCTTTAGCGGGAGAGGGCACAACGAGCAGTACTTC
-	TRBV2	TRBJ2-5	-	CASSPYGGTQYF	TGTGCCAGCAGTCCATACGGTGGGACCCAGTACTTC
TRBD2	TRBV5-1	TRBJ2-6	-	CASSLEVSGRYGANVLTF	TGCGCCAGCAGCTTGGAGGTTAGCGGGAGATACGGGGCCAACGTCCTGACTTTC
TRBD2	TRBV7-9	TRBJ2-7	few	CASSLVEREYEQYF	TGTGCCAGCAGCTTAGTGGAGCGGGAATACGAGCAGTACTTC